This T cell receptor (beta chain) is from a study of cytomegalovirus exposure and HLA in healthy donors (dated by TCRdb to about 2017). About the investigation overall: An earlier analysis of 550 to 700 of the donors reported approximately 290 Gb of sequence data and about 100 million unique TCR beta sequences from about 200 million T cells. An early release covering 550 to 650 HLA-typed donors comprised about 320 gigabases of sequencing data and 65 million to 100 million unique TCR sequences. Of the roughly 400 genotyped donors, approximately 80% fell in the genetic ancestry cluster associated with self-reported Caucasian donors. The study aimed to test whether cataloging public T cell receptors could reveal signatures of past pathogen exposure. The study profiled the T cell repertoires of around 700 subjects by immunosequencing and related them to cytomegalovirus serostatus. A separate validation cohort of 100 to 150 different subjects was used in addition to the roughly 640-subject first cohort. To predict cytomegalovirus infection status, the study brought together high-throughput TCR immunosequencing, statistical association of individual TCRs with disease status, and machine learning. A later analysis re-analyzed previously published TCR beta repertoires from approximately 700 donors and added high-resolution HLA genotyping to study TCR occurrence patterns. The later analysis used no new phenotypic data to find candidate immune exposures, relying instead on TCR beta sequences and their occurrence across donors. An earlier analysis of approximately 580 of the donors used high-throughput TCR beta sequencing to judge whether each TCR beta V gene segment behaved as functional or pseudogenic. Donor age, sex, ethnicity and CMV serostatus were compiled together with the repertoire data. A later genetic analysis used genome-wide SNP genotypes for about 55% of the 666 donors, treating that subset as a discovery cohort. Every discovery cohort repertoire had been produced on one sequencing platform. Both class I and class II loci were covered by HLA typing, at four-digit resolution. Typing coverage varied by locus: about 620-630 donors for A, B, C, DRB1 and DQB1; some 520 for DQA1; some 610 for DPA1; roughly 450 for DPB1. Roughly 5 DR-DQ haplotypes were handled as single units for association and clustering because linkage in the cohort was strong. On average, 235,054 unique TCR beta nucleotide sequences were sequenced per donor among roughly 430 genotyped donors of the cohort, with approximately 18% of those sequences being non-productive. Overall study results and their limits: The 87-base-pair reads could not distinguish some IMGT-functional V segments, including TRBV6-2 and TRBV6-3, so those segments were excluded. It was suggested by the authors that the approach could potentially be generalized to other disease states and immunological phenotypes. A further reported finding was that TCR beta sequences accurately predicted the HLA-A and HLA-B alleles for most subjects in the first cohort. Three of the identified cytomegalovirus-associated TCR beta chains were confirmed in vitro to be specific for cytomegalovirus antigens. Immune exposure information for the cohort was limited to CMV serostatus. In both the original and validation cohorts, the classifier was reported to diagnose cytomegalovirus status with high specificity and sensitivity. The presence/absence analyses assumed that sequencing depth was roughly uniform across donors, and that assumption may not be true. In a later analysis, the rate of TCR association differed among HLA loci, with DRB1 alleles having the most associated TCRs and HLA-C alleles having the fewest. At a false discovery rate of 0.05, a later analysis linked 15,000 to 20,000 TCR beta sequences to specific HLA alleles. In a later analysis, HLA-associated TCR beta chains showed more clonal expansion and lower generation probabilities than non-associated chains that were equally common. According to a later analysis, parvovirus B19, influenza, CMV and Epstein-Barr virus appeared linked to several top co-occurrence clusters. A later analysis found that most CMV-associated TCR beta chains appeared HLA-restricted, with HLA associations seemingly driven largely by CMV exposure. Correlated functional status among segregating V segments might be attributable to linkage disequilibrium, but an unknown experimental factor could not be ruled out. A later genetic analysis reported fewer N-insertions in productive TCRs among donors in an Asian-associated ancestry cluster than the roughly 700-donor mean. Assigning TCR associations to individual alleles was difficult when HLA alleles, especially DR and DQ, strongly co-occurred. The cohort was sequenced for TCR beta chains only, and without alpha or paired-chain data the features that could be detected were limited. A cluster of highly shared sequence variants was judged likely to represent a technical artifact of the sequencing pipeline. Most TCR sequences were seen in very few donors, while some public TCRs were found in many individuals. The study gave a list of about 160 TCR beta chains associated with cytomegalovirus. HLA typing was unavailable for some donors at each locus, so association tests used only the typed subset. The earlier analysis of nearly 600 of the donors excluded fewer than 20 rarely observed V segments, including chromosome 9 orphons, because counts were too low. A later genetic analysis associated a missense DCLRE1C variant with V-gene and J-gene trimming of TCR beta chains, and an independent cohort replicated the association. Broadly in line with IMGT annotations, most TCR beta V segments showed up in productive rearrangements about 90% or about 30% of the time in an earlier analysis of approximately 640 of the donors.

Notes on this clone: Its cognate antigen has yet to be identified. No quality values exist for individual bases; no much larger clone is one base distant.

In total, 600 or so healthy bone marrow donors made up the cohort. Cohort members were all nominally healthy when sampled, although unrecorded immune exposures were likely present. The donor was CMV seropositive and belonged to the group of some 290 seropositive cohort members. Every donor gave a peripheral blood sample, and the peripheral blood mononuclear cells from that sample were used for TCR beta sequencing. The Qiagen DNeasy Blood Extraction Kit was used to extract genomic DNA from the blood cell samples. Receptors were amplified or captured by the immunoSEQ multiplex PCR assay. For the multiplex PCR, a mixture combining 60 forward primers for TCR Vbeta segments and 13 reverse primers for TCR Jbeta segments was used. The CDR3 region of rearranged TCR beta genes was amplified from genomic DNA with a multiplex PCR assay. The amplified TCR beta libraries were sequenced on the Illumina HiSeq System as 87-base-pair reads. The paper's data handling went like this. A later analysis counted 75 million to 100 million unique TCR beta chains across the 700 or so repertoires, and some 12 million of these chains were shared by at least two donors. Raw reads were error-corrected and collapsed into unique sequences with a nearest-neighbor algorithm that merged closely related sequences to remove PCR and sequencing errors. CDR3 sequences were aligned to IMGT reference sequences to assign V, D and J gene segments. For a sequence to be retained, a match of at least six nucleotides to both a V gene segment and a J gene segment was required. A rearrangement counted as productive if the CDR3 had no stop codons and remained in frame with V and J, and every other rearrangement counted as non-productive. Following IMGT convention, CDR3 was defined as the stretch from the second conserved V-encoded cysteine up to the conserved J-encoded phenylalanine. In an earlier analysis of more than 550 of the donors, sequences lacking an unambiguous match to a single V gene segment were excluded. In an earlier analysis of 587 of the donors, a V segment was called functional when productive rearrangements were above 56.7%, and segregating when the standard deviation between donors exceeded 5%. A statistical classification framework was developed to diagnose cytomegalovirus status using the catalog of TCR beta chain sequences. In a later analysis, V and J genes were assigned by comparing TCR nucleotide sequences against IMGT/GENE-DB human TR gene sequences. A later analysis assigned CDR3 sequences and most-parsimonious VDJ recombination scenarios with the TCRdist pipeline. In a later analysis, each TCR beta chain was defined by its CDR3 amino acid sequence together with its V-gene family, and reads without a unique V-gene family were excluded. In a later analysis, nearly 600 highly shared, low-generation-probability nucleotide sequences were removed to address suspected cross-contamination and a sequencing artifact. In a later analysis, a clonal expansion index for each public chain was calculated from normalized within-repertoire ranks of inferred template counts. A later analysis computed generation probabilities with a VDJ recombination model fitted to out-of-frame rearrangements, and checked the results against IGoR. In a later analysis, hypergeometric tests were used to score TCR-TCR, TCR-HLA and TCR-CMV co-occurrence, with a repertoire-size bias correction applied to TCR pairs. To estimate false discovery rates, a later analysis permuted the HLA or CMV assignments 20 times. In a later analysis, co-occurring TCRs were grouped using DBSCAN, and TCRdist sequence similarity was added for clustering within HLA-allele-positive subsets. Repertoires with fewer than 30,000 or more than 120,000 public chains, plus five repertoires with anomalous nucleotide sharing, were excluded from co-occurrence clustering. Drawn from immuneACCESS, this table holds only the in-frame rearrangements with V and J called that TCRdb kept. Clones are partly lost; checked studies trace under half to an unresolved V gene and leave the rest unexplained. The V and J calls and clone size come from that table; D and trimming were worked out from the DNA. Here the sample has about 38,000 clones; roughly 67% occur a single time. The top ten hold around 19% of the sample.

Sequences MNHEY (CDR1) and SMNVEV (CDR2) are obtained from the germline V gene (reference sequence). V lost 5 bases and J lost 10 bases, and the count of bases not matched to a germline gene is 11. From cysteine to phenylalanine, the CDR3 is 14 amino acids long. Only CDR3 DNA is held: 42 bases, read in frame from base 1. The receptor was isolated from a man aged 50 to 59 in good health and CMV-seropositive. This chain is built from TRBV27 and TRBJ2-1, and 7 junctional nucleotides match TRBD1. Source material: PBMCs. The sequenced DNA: TGTGCCAGCAGTCTCCAATCGAACAGGGGCGAGCAGTTCTTC. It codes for CASSLQSNRGEQFF.